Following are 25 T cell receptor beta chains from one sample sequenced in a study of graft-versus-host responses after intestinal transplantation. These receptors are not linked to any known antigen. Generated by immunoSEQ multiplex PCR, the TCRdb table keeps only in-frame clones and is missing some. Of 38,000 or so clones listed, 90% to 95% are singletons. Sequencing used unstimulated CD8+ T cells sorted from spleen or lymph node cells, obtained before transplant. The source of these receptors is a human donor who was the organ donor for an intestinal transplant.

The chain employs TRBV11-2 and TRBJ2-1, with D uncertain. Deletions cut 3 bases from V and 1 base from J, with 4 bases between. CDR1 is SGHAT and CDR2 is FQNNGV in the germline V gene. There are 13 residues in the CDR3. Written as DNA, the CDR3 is TGTGCCAGCAGCTTGGCATCCTACAATGAGCAGTTCTTC. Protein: CASSLASYNEQFF.

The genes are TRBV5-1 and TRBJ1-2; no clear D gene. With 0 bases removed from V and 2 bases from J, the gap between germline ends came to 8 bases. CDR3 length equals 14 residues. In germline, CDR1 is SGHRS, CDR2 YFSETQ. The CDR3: CASSLGGRNYGYTF. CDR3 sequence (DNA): TGCGCCAGCAGCTTGGGCGGCCGAAACTATGGCTACACCTTC.

The CDR3 sequence is CASSLWAGYENSPLHF. DNA of the CDR3: TGTGCCAGCAGTTTATGGGCCGGGTATGAGAATTCACCCCTCCACTTT. The chain is built from TRBV27 and TRBJ1-6; no firm D call. This CDR3 region has 16 residues. Germline V gene sequence: CDR1 MNHEY, CDR2 SMNVEV (reference sequence). Trimming took off 1 base at V and 7 bases at J, with 14 bases between the two ends.

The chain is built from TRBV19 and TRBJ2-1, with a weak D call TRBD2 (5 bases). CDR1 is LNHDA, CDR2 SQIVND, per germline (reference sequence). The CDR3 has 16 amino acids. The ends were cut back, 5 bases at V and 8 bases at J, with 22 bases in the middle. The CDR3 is CASSDPDSSEWDEQFF. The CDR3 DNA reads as TGTGCCAGTAGTGACCCGGACTCGTCGGAGTGGGATGAGCAGTTCTTC.

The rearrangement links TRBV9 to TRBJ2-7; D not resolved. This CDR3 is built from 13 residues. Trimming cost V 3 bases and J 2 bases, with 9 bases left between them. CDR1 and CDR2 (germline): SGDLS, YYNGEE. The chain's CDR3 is CASSAGPTYEQYF. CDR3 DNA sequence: TGTGCCAGCAGCGCGGGCCCTACCTACGAGCAGTACTTC.

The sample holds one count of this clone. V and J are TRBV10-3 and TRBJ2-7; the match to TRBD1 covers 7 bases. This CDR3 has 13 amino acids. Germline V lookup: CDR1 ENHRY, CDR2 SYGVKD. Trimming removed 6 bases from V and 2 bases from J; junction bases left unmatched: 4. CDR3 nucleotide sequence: TGTGCCATCAGGCCGGGACAGACCTACGAGCAGTACTTC. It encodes CAIRPGQTYEQYF.

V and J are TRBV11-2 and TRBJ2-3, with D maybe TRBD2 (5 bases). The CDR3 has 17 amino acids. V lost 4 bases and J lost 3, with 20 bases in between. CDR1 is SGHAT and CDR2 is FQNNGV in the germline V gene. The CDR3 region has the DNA TGTGCCAGCAGCTACGAGCCGGGGTTAGGGAGTACAGATACGCAGTATTTT. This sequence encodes CASSYEPGLGSTDTQYF.

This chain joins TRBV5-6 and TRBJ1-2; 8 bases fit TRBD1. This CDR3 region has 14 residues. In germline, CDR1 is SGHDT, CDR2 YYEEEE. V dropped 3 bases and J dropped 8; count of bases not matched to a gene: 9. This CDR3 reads CASSWTGLAWGYTF. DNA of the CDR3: TGTGCCAGCAGCTGGACAGGGCTTGCATGGGGCTACACCTTC.

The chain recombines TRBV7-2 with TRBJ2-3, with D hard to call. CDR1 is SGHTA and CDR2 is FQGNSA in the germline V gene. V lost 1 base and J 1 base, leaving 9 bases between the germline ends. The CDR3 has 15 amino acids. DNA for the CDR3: TGTGCCAGCAGCTTAGGCAGCCTCCGCACAGATACGCAGTATTTT. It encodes CASSLGSLRTDTQYF.

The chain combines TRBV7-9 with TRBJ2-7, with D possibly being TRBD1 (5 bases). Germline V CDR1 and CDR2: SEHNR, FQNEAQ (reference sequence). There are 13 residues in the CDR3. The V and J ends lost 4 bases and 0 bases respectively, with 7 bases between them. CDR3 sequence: CASSSDSSYEQYF. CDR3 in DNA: TGTGCCAGCAGCTCCGACAGCTCCTACGAGCAGTACTTC.

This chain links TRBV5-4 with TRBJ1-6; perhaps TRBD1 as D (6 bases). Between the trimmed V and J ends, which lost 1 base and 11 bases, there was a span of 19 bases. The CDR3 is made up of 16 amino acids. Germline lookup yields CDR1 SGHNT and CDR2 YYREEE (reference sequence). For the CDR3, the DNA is TGTGCCAGCAGCTTGTTGGGGGGCGAGATGAAGGCACCCCTCCACTTT. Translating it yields CASSLLGGEMKAPLHF.

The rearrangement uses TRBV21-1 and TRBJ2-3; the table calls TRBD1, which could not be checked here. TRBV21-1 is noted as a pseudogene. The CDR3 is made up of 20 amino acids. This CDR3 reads CASSKRIYLGHTLGTDTQYF. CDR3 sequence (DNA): TGTGCCAGCAGCAAACGTATTTATTTGGGACACACACTCGGCACAGATACGCAGTATTTT.

The CDR3, as DNA: TGCGCCAGCAGCCAAGTTATAGGGGATACGCAGTATTTT. It translates to CASSQVIGDTQYF. This chain connects TRBV4-1 to TRBJ2-3; the D is unclear. CDR1 is MGHRA, CDR2 YSYEKL, per germline. CDR3 length equals 13 residues. V shed 1 base and J shed 6 bases, with 8 bases lying between them.

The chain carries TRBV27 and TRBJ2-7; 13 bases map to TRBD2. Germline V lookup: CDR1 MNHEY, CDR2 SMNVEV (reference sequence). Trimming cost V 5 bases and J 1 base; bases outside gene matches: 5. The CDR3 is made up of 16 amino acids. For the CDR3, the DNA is TGTGCCAGCAGTCCGGGACTAGCGGGGCCGTCCTACGAGCAGTACTTC. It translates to CASSPGLAGPSYEQYF.

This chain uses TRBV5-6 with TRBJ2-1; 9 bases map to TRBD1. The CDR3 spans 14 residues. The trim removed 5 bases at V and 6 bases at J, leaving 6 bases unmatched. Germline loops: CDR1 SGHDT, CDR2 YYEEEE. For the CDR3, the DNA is TGTGCCAGCAGGCTCGGACAGGGGTTCAATGAGCAGTTCTTC. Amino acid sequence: CASRLGQGFNEQFF.

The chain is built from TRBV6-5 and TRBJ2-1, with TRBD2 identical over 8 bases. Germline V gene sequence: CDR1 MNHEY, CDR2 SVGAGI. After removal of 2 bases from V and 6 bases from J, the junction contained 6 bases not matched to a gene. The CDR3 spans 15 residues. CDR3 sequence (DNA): TGTGCCAGCAGTTACGCGAGCGGGGGCCTCAATGAGCAGTTCTTC. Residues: CASSYASGGLNEQFF.

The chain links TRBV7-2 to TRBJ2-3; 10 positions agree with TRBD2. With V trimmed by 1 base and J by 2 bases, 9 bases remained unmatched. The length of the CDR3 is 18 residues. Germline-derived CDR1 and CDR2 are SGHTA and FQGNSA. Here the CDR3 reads CASSLVLSGGPPTDTQYF. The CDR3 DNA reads TGTGCCAGCAGCTTAGTTCTTAGCGGGGGGCCACCCACAGATACGCAGTATTTT.

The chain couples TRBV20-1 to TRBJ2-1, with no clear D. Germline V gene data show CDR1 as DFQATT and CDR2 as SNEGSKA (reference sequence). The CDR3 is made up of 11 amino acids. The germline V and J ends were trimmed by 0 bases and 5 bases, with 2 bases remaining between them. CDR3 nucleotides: TGCAGTGCTAGAGACAACAATGAGCAGTTCTTC. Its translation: CSARDNNEQFF.

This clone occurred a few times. CDR3 nucleotides: TGTGCCAGCAGCCAAGACCCCCGGGAGCCCACCATTCGGGAGACCCAGTACTTC. It encodes CASSQDPREPTIRETQYF. The genes are TRBV4-2 and TRBJ2-5, with D perhaps TRBD2 (6 bases). The V gene's germline CDR1 is LGHNA and CDR2 YNFKEQ. V was clipped by 0 bases and J by 5 bases, with 22 bases between them. This CDR3 region has 18 residues.

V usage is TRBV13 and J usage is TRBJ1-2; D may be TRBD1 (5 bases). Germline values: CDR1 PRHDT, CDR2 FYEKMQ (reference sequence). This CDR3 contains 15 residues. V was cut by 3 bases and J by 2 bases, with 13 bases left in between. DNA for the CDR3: TGTGCCAGCAGCTTTCTTGGACATAAAAACTATGGCTACACCTTC. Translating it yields CASSFLGHKNYGYTF. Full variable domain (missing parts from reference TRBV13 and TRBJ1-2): AAGVIQSPRHLIKEKRETATLKCYPIPRHDTVYWYQQGPGQDPQFLISFYEKMQSDKGSIPDRFSAQQFSDYHSELNMSSLELGDSALYFCASSFLGHKNYGYTFGSGTRLTVV.

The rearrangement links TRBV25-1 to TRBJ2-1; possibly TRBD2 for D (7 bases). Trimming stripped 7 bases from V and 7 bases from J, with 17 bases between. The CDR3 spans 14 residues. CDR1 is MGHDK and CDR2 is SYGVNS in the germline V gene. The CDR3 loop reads CASTVGGAWNEQFF. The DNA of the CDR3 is TGTGCCAGCACCGTAGGGGGGGCCTGGAATGAGCAGTTCTTC.

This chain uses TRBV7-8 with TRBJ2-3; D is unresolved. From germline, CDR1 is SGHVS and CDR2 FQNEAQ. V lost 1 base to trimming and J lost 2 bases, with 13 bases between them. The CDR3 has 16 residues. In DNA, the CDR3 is TGTGCCAGCAGCTTAGTGGCTCGGGCTACCACAGATACGCAGTATTTT. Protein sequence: CASSLVARATTDTQYF.

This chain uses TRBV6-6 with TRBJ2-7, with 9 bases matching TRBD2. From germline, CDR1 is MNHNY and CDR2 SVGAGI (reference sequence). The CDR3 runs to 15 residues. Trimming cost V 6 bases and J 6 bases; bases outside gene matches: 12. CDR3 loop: CASRLRGGGASEQYF. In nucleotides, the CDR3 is TGTGCCAGCAGGCTTCGGGGCGGGGGGGCTAGCGAGCAGTACTTC.

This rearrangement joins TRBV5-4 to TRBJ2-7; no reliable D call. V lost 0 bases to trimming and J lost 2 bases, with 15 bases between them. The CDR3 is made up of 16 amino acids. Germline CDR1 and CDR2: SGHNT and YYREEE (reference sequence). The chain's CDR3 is CASSLEVGRNPYEQYF. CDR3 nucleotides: TGTGCCAGCAGCTTGGAGGTCGGCCGAAACCCCTACGAGCAGTACTTC. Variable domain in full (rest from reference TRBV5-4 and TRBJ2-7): ETGVTQSPTHLIKTRGQQVTLRCSSQSGHNTVSWYQQALGQGPQFIFQYYREEENGRGNFPPRFSGLQFPNYSSELNVNALELDDSALYLCASSLEVGRNPYEQYFGPGTRLTVT.

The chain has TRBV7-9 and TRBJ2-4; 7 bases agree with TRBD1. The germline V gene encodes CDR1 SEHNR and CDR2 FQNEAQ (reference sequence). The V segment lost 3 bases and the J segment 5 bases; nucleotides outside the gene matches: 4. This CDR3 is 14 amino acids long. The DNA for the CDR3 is TGTGCCAGCAGCTTTTGGGACAGCCAAAACATTCAGTACTTC. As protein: CASSFWDSQNIQYF.